The rows below give T cell receptor beta chains drawn from one sample of a study of T cells after yellow fever vaccination. One entry per CDR3 protein, called by TCRdb with MiXCR from the 5' RACE reads. The sample has about 580,000 distinct CDR3 sequences, less than 20% seen once. This specimen consisted of PBMCs, obtained less than 6 days after the first yellow fever vaccination. Receptors originate from a man younger than 35 who received the YFV17D yellow fever vaccine. Both conserved end residues are part of each CDR3. The D gene is left open where the match is weak. Not every row has a clone size; where given, it reads once, few, many or a size class.

15,NA,TRBV7-2,TRBJ1-6,NA,CASSLAAGLNSPLHF
14,NA,TRBV18,TRBJ1-1,few,CASSPAGADTEAFF
12,NA,TRBV29-1,TRBJ2-5,NA,CSALRDGKTQYF
14,NA,TRBV7-3,TRBJ2-3,few,CASSLTPGTDTQYF
14,NA,TRBV6-1,TRBJ1-5,few,CASSEAWRGQPQHF
13,NA,TRBV7-2,TRBJ2-7,few,CASRQGLGHEQYF
15,TRBD2,TRBV6-2/TRBV6-3,TRBJ2-7,NA,CASSLERGGTYEQYF
17,NA,TRBV7-2,TRBJ2-7,NA,CASSPPAGPPDSHEQYF
14,NA,TRBV4-3,TRBJ2-3,many,CASSPGTNTDTQYF
17,NA,TRBV6-5,TRBJ2-5,NA,CASSYSLGLRFQETQYF
15,TRBD2,TRBV9,TRBJ2-1,NA,CASSVGSGGAREQFF
14,NA,TRBV10-3,TRBJ1-2,few,CAISEGPSGYGYTF
14,NA,TRBV10-3,TRBJ2-5,NA,CAISRLPNQETQYF
17,TRBD1,TRBV5-1,TRBJ2-6,NA,CASSSQGAGSGANVLTF
19,TRBD2,TRBV11-2,TRBJ2-3,NA,CASSLDSLGLAATTDTQYF
18,NA,TRBV6-2/TRBV6-3,TRBJ2-2,NA,CASSYSPPLTLYTGELFF
15,TRBD1,TRBV24-1,TRBJ2-1,NA,CATSLGTGGFNEQFF
14,NA,TRBV5-1,TRBJ2-7,NA,CASSLGLGAYEQYF
17,NA,TRBV27,TRBJ1-6,NA,CASSFNGGWGVGSPLHF
14,NA,TRBV9,TRBJ1-1,many,CASSRTGMNTEAFF
15,TRBD1,TRBV28,TRBJ2-1,few,CASSLPGQGSNEQFF
13,NA,TRBV18,TRBJ1-1,NA,CASSQTQNTEAFF
11,NA,TRBV28,TRBJ1-3,many,CASSSGNTIYF
15,TRBD2,TRBV7-2,TRBJ2-3,few,CASSWTSGVGDTQYF
14,NA,TRBV3-1,TRBJ2-1,few,CASSQPQGRNEQFF
13,NA,TRBV2,TRBJ1-2,NA,CASSDPQAEGYTF
15,NA,TRBV18,TRBJ2-3,NA,CASSPLTGITDTQYF
15,NA,TRBV9,TRBJ1-5,many,CASSVTAGRNQPQHF
14,NA,TRBV5-6,TRBJ1-2,NA,CASSLSPGGSRYTF
16,NA,TRBV4-3,TRBJ2-6,many,CASSQPEGSGANVLTF
11,NA,TRBV29-1,TRBJ1-1,few,CSTRRGTEAFF
14,TRBD1,TRBV2,TRBJ1-2,NA,CASRTGGGDYGYTF
13,NA,TRBV12-3/TRBV12-4,TRBJ2-7,few,CASSGRAFYEQYF
15,NA,TRBV4-3,TRBJ1-6,NA,CASSQGRQLNSPLHF
17,TRBD2,TRBV5-4,TRBJ2-1,many,CASNYWGIAGSYNEQFF
14,TRBD2,TRBV6-2/TRBV6-3,TRBJ2-5,few,CASSYSSGQETQYF
11,NA,TRBV29-1,TRBJ2-3,NA,CSATGGDTQYF
13,NA,TRBV5-1,TRBJ2-2,many,CASSLSSTGELFF
14,NA,TRBV24-1,TRBJ1-2,few,CATSDPNSYYGYTF
16,NA,TRBV3-1,TRBJ2-2,few,CASSQALQGDTGELFF
17,TRBD1,TRBV18,TRBJ1-1,few,CASSLLDRVLLNTEAFF
13,NA,TRBV7-9,TRBJ1-4,few,CASSFSGFEKLFF
12,TRBD1,TRBV12-3/TRBV12-4,TRBJ1-1,NA,CASRKQGSEAFF
14,NA,TRBV29-1,TRBJ2-3,few,CSATFGLITDTQYF
13,TRBD1,TRBV6-1,TRBJ2-2,NA,CASNYRGTGELFF
16,NA,TRBV7-9,TRBJ2-7,NA,CASGSGGAELLFEQYF
17,NA,TRBV19,TRBJ1-5,NA,CASSISSMASLNQPQHF
13,TRBD1,TRBV12-3/TRBV12-4,TRBJ1-1,NA,CASTSTGGTEAFF
13,NA,TRBV12-3/TRBV12-4,TRBJ2-5,few,CASSLDSGETQYF
17,TRBD2,TRBV20-1,TRBJ2-4,NA,CSVKRAGGPLAKNIQYF
13,NA,TRBV3-1,TRBJ1-1,NA,CAGSQSRGSEAFF
16,TRBD1,TRBV20-1,TRBJ2-2,few,CSARWRDRTYTGELFF